The T cell receptor (beta chain) described here comes from a study of CD4 T cell repertoires in COVID-19. Study as a whole: CFSE-low cells expanded roughly 10 days with IL-2, then restimulated with other coronavirus spikes.

Concerning this clone: Its antigen is unknown.

The germline gives CDR1 KGHSH, CDR2 LQKENI. V shed 4 bases and J shed 7 bases, with 11 bases lying between them. The CDR3 consists of 13 residues. Clones were sequenced by immunoSEQ multiplex PCR, and TCRdb holds only the in-frame ones, with some missing. This repertoire shows 6,500 to 8,500 clones, roughly 84% found once; its top ten account for about 2%. Findings and caveats of the study: Some SARS-CoV-2 clonotypes, between about 6 and 25%, recurred in SARS-CoV and/or HKU1 cultures. Several top expanded SARS-CoV-2-reactive clonotypes were shared by two or three memory subsets.

No culture step preceded sequencing of the ex vivo isolated memory T cells. J is TRBJ1-5 and V is TRBV18; D is ambiguous. The source of this sequence is a human donor who had COVID-19. The starting material was effector memory CD4+ T cells from blood, obtained before the COVID-19 pandemic. The CDR3 loop reads CASSQEGWQPQHF. The CDR3 DNA follows: TGTGCCAGCTCACAGGAGGGTTGGCAGCCCCAGCATTTT.